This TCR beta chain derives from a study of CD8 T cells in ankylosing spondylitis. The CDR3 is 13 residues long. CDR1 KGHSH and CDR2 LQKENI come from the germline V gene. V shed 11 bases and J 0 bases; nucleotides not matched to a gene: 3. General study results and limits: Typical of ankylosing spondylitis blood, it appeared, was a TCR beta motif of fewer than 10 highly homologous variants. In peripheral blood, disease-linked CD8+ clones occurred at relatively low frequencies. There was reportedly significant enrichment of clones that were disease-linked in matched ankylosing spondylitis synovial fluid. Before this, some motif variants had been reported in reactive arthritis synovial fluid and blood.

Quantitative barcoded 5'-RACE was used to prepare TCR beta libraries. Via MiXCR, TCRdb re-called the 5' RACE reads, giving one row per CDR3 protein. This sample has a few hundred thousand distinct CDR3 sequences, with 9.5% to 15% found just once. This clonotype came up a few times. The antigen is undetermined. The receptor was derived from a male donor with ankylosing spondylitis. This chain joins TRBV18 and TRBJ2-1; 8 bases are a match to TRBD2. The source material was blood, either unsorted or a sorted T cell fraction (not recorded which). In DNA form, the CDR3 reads TGTGCCTCCGGGGGGGGCTCCTACAATGAGCAGTTCTTC. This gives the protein CASGGGSYNEQFF.